Here is one TCR beta chain with its context. The data derive from a study of control samples from healthy donors and cancer patients. Measured with immunoSEQ multiplex PCR; TCRdb has only the in-frame clones, and not every one. The sample holds 65,000 to 75,000 clones, roughly 87% seen once. The V end was cut by 4 bases, the J end by 2 bases, with 8 bases between. Looked up from germline, CDR1 is SGHAT and CDR2 is FQNNGV. This CDR3 has 13 residues. The chain recombines TRBV11-2 with TRBJ1-1; D perhaps matches TRBD1 (5 bases). Sequenced: blood. The receptor comes from a woman aged 45 to 65 in good health. The CDR3 nucleotides are TGTGCCAGCAGCTCGCAGGGTAACACTGAAGCTTTCTTT. This gives the protein CASSSQGNTEAFF. The whole variable domain, filled in from reference TRBV11-2 and TRBJ1-1, reads EAGVAQSPRYKIIEKRQSVAFWCNPISGHATLYWYQQILGQGPKLLIQFQNNGVVDDSQLPKDRFSAERLKGVDSTLKIQPAKLEDSAVYLCASSSQGNTEAFFGQGTRLTVV.